Listed here are 20 T cell receptor beta chains from one sample, sequenced in a study of cytomegalovirus exposure and HLA in healthy donors. The primer mix had 60 Vbeta and 13 Jbeta primers. Libraries were prepared by immunoSEQ multiplex PCR; TCRdb keeps only in-frame clonotypes and omits some of them. The data contain about 110,000 clones, over 80% of them singletons. Material for sequencing was PBMCs. The source of these receptors is a man aged 25 to 40 in good health and CMV-seropositive.

This sequence joins TRBV30 and TRBJ2-3, with D perhaps TRBD1 (6 bases). The CDR3 is 17 amino acids. The V end lost 3 bases, the J end lost 4 bases, and 23 bases lay between the germline ends. Germline loops: CDR1 GTSNPN, CDR2 SVGIG (reference sequence). The CDR3 here is CAWRAIGGEGPPDTQYF. Here the CDR3 DNA reads TGTGCCTGGAGGGCAATAGGGGGAGAGGGCCCGCCAGATACGCAGTATTTT. The whole variable domain, remainder taken from reference TRBV30 and TRBJ2-3, is SQTIHQWPATLVQPVGSPLSLECTVEGTSNPNLYWYRQAAGRGLQLLFYSVGIGQISSEVPQNLSASRPQDRQFILSSKKLLLSDSGFYLCAWRAIGGEGPPDTQYFGPGTRLTVL.

The chain carries TRBV7-2 and TRBJ2-1, with 9 bases fitting TRBD2. This CDR3 is built from 18 residues. CDR1 and CDR2 (germline): SGHTA, FQGNSA. Trimming at V came to 1 base and at J to 5 bases, leaving 12 bases not matched to a gene. The CDR3 loop is CASSLVSGGPTYHNEQFF. DNA for the CDR3: TGTGCCAGCAGCTTAGTAAGCGGGGGGCCAACCTATCACAATGAGCAGTTCTTC.

CDR3 region: CASSPPQGAGGYTF. The DNA for the CDR3 is TGTGCCAGCAGTCCTCCCCAAGGGGCCGGTGGCTACACCTTC. V is TRBV6-6 and J is TRBJ1-2, with a tentative D call TRBD1 (5 bases). The ends were cut back, 5 bases at V and 7 bases at J, with 17 bases in the middle. Per the germline V gene, CDR1 is MNHNY and CDR2 is SVGAGI (reference sequence). This CDR3 spans 14 amino acids.

DNA of the CDR3: TGCGCCAGCAGTGTGGGGAGGATAGATACGCAGTATTTT. This encodes CASSVGRIDTQYF. The J gene is TRBJ2-3, the V gene TRBV10-2; TRBD2 is a possible D gene (6 bases). This CDR3 spans 13 amino acids. The germline gives CDR1 WSHSY, CDR2 SAAADI. With 4 bases removed from V and 5 bases from J, the gap between germline ends came to 10 bases.

This sequence joins TRBV10-3 and TRBJ1-5; perhaps TRBD1 as D (5 bases). Trimming cost V 2 bases and J 1 base, with 12 bases left between them. The CDR3 totals 16 residues. Germline CDR1 reads ENHRY; CDR2 reads SYGVKD. CDR3 sequence (DNA): TGTGCCATCAGTGAGCGGGGGGGTGGGAGCAATCAGCCCCAGCATTTT. It specifies CAISERGGGSNQPQHF.

V is TRBV5-1 and J is TRBJ2-2; TRBD2 agrees at 9 bases. The CDR3 is 15 residues long. CDR1 and CDR2 from the germline V gene are SGHRS and YFSETQ. The trim removed 2 bases at V and 5 bases at J, leaving 4 bases unmatched. The CDR3 is CASSLVAGDTGELFF. The CDR3 DNA is TGCGCCAGCAGCTTAGTAGCGGGGGATACCGGGGAGCTGTTTTTT.

This clone has a single count. The V gene is TRBV2, the J gene TRBJ2-5; 13 bases fit TRBD2. CDR3 length equals 15 residues. Germline assignment: CDR1 SNHLY and CDR2 FYNNEI. After removal of 6 bases from V and 3 bases from J, the junction contained 4 bases not matched to a gene. Written as DNA, the CDR3 is TGTGCCAGCAGGCGGGGACTAGCGGGGAAAGAGACCCAGTACTTC. It is translated as CASRRGLAGKETQYF.

V usage is TRBV18 and J usage is TRBJ2-3; D uncertain. Germline values: CDR1 KGHSH, CDR2 LQKENI. V was clipped by 0 bases and J by 4 bases, with 8 bases between them. This CDR3 region has 14 residues. The CDR3: CASSPPTAADTQYF. The CDR3 region has the DNA TGTGCCAGCTCACCACCGACGGCGGCAGATACGCAGTATTTT.

This clone was seen just once. V and J are TRBV5-1 and TRBJ1-2, with D unclear. The germline V and J ends were trimmed by 0 bases and 5 bases, with 8 bases remaining between them. This CDR3 is built from 13 residues. The germline V gene has CDR1 SGHRS and CDR2 YFSETQ. The CDR3 region has the DNA TGCGCCAGCAGCTTGGACTTCCTGTATGGCTACACCTTC. This translates into CASSLDFLYGYTF.

In nucleotides, the CDR3 is TGCGCCAGCTCCCGACTAGCGGGGTTCGGAGAGACCCAGTACTTC. Its translation: CASSRLAGFGETQYF. This chain links TRBV10-2 with TRBJ2-5, with 11 bases aligning to TRBD2. The CDR3 sequence is 15 residues long. V shed 8 bases, J shed 4 bases, and the junction held 9 bases outside the gene matches. CDR1 is WSHSY and CDR2 is SAAADI in the germline V gene.

This chain connects TRBV10-3 to TRBJ1-5, with D tentatively TRBD1 (5 bases). V lost 11 bases to trimming and J lost 0 bases, with 17 bases between them. The CDR3 is 15 amino acids. From germline, CDR1 is ENHRY and CDR2 SYGVKD. The CDR3 coding sequence is TGTGCCGCCGGAAAGGGGCTGGATAGCAATCAGCCCCAGCATTTT. Its protein product is CAAGKGLDSNQPQHF.

This chain connects TRBV27 to TRBJ1-1; D perhaps matches TRBD1 (5 bases). This CDR3 contains 14 residues. Trimming removed 1 base from V and 5 bases from J, with 11 bases in between. CDR1 is MNHEY, CDR2 SMNVEV, per germline (reference sequence). CDR3 DNA sequence: TGTGCCAGCAGTTTATTGGAGGGGCGGACTGAAGCTTTCTTT. This codes for CASSLLEGRTEAFF.

This chain uses TRBV4-2 with TRBJ2-1; 7 bases are a match to TRBD2. This CDR3 comprises 13 residues. CDR1 and CDR2 (germline): LGHNA, YNFKEQ. Trimming removed 2 bases from V and 7 bases from J; junction bases left unmatched: 2. This CDR3 reads CASSQQAGNEQFF. The CDR3 coding sequence is TGTGCCAGCAGCCAACAAGCGGGGAATGAGCAGTTCTTC.

This clone showed up just a few times. The chain carries TRBV5-6 and TRBJ2-7; a weak D match, TRBD1 (5 bases). V lost 4 bases and J lost 5, with 13 bases in between. The CDR3 covers 13 residues. Per the germline V gene, CDR1 is SGHDT and CDR2 is YYEEEE. Here the CDR3 DNA reads TGTGCCAGCAGCCTAAGAAGCAGGGACGAGCAGTACTTC. Its protein product is CASSLRSRDEQYF.

The rearrangement links TRBV7-9 to TRBJ2-7, with TRBD1 as a possible D gene (6 bases). Germline V CDR1 and CDR2: SEHNR, FQNEAQ (reference sequence). Trimming stripped 5 bases from V and 4 bases from J, with 15 bases between. CDR3 length: 14 amino acids. CDR3 in amino acids: CASSPPTGYYEQYF. The CDR3 nucleotides read TGTGCCAGCAGCCCGCCGACAGGATATTACGAGCAGTACTTC.

Remarks on this clone: Within the sample, other DNA sequences also encode this same CDR3. This chain connects TRBV7-9 to TRBJ2-7, with TRBD1 matching over 8 bases. Per germline, CDR1 SEHNR and CDR2 FQNEAQ (reference sequence). V dropped 3 bases and J dropped 1; count of bases not matched to a gene: 2. The CDR3 loop spans 14 amino acids. CDR3 sequence: CASSLTGVSYEQYF. Written as DNA, the CDR3 is TGTGCCAGCAGCTTGACAGGGGTATCCTACGAGCAGTACTTC.

This chain links TRBV7-9 with TRBJ2-7, with 7 positions matching TRBD1. The CDR3 has 15 residues. Germline CDR1 SEHNR, CDR2 FQNEAQ (reference sequence). The V segment lost 6 bases and the J segment 2 bases; nucleotides outside the gene matches: 10. The CDR3 here is CASSSTDRAPYEQYF. CDR3 nucleotides: TGTGCCAGCAGTTCTACCGACAGGGCACCCTACGAGCAGTACTTC.

The genes are TRBV2 and TRBJ1-2; D remains unclear. Trimming removed 7 bases from V and 8 bases from J, with 14 bases in between. The germline CDR1 and CDR2 sequences are SNHLY and FYNNEI. The length of the CDR3 is 12 residues. The CDR3: CASNQDVVGYTF. The CDR3 DNA reads TGTGCCAGCAATCAGGATGTGGTCGGCTACACCTTC.

The rearrangement links TRBV19 to TRBJ1-4; 7 positions match TRBD1. CDR3 length equals 13 residues. The germline gives CDR1 LNHDA, CDR2 SQIVND (reference sequence). V was pared by 7 bases and J by 7 bases, with 6 bases of the junction left unmatched. As DNA, the CDR3 is TGTGCCAGTAAATCGGGGACAGTTGAAAAACTGTTTTTT. Protein sequence: CASKSGTVEKLFF.

This chain links TRBV10-2 with TRBJ2-1, with 12 bases aligning to TRBD2. This CDR3 spans 15 amino acids. The ends lost 5 bases at V and 7 bases at J; junction bases unmatched: 6. Germline CDR1 reads WSHSY; CDR2 reads SAAADI. The CDR3 nucleotides are TGCGCCAGCAGTTACCTAGCGGGGGGGGAGAATGAGCAGTTCTTC. As protein: CASSYLAGGENEQFF.